The T cell receptor beta chain described here comes from a study of T-cell reconstitution after alpha-beta-depleted transplantation in children. TCRbeta library preparation incorporated unique molecular identifiers. In TCRdb, the PCR reads were re-called with MiXCR into one record per CDR3 protein. The sample consists of some 590,000 distinct CDR3 sequences, roughly a tenth of them appearing once. This CDR3 is built from 18 residues. Trimming cost V 0 bases and J 3 bases, with 19 bases left between them. CDR1 and CDR2 from the germline V gene are SGHTA and FQGNSA. The TCR originated in a human donor who donated a stem cell graft to a child with acute myeloid leukemia. The V call is TRBV7-2, the J call TRBJ2-3; D uncertain. The sample consisted of PBMCs from the stem cell graft donor, taken from the stem cell graft. CDR3 nucleotide sequence: TGTGCCAGCAGCTTAGCCCTCTTTTGGGGTATTGGGACAGATACGCAGTATTTT. As protein: CASSLALFWGIGTDTQYF.